This entry describes one TCR beta chain. This sample is drawn from a study of OX40 agonist ivuxolimab in advanced cancers. Trimming cost V 1 base and J 7 bases, with 16 bases left between them. Germline values: CDR1 MGHRA, CDR2 YSYEKL. The CDR3 has 15 amino acids. The assay was immunoSEQ multiplex PCR, and TCRdb's table has in-frame clones only and misses some. The sample has about 73,000 clones, more than 90% seen once. Specimen: CD4+ or CD8+ T cells sorted from blood, collected in a trial of the OX40 agonist ivuxolimab. This chain connects TRBV4-1 to TRBJ1-2; weak D call: TRBD1 (5 bases). This receptor was taken from an adult with an advanced solid tumor such as melanoma, head and neck, liver or kidney cancer. Here the CDR3 reads CASSQGPSWGSGYTF. In nucleotides, the CDR3 is TGCGCCAGCAGCCAAGGTCCTAGCTGGGGGAGTGGCTACACCTTC.